This note documents a single TCR beta chain sequence. Its antigen remains unknown. The data were obtained in a study of memory CD4+ T cells and cytomegalovirus serostatus. Study in general: Of the healthy Belgian adults, 8 to 10 were CMV seropositive and about 24 seronegative. Findings and limits, study-wide: Suggested: most of the CMV-linked TCR signature lies in CD4+ memory cells. Of 150 to 200 reported CMV TCRbeta sequences, 67 were found in memory CD4+ repertoires.

The sort gate was single viable CD3+CD4+CD8-CD45RO+ cells for memory CD4+ T cells. CD4+ T cells were isolated by positive magnetic selection. The length of the CDR3 is 14 residues. CDR1 and CDR2 (germline): LNHDA, SQIVND (reference sequence). V trimming: 6 bases; J trimming: 5 bases; junction bases outside the gene matches: 9. The method was immunoSEQ multiplex PCR; TCRdb's version includes in-frame clones alone and lacks a portion of them. The top ten hold approximately 0.79% of the sample, which has just over 40,000 clones, 75% to 85% seen once. This TCR was recovered from an adult in good health and CMV-seronegative. The source material was memory CD4+ T cells from blood. The chain is built from TRBV19 and TRBJ1-2, with TRBD1 matching over 7 bases. The chain's CDR3 is CASRRQGAEYGYTF. The CDR3 DNA follows: TGTGCCAGTAGGAGACAGGGCGCGGAGTATGGCTACACCTTC.